The clone carrying this T cell receptor beta chain came up once. Using immunoSEQ multiplex PCR, the repertoire was profiled, and TCRdb retains in-frame clones only, with some absent. Of approximately 27,000 clones in the sample, approximately 90% were seen once. The CDR3 extends over 17 amino acids. Losses at the gene ends were 0 bases for V and 3 bases for J; bases not matched to a gene: 7. From germline, CDR1 is SGHKS and CDR2 YYEKEE (reference sequence). The data originate from a study of T cell changes during pregnancy in multiple sclerosis. The genes are TRBV5-5 and TRBJ1-4; 8 positions match TRBD1. This clonotype originated in a female donor with multiple sclerosis, enrolled in a pregnancy study. The sample here was CD4+ T cells from peripheral blood mononuclear cells, taken in the first trimester of pregnancy. As DNA, the CDR3 is TGTGCCAGCAGCTTGGGCGGACAGGGCGGATCTAATGAAAAACTGTTTTTT. Translated: CASSLGGQGGSNEKLFF.